This T cell receptor (beta chain) derives from a study of radiotherapy plus CTLA-4 blockade in lung cancer (dated by TCRdb to the late 2010s). Notes on the research overall: Among the enrolled patients, about 19% had an objective response, and about 30% reached disease control. Results the study describes overall, beyond this receptor: TCR clones derived from tumors expanded in peripheral blood after treatment with radiotherapy and ipilimumab. The strongest predictors of response were reported to be early dynamic shifts in blood T cell clones along with a rise in serum interferon-beta following radiation.

The library was obtained by the immunoSEQ multiplex PCR assay. TCRdb carries this immuneACCESS record with in-frame sequences only. Its versions omit some clonotypes, under half of them owing to an unresolved V gene in the studies checked, with the rest unexplained. This sample comprises about 80,000 clones, about 78% of them detected only once. Jointly, the top ten make up under 25% of the sample. The CDR3 goes from the cysteine to the phenylalanine over 14 residues. The kept DNA is CDR3 alone, 42 bases in frame from the first base. CDR1 and CDR2 are drawn from the germline V gene: SGHTA, FQGNSA. Deletion took 5 bases off V and 6 bases off J, with a span of 14 bases between the germline ends. Worth noting for this clone: The antigen it binds to is not known. It has no much larger one-base neighbor in the sample; base qualities were not kept.

Focal radiation therapy combined with CTLA-4 blockade (ipilimumab) was tested in patients with chemo-refractory metastatic non-small-cell lung cancer. The clonotype originates from a human donor with non-small cell lung cancer whose response to radiotherapy plus ipilimumab could not be evaluated. Some clones in this sample may be carry-over from other donors' samples. The rearranged chain carries TRBV7-2 and TRBJ1-5, with TRBD1 perhaps the D gene, on 5 matching bases. The source was peripheral blood, collected from a patient treated with radiotherapy plus ipilimumab. The sequenced DNA is TGTGCCAGCAGCCGCCCCCCAGGGCGTCAGCCCCAGCATTTT. This codes for CASSRPPGRQPQHF.